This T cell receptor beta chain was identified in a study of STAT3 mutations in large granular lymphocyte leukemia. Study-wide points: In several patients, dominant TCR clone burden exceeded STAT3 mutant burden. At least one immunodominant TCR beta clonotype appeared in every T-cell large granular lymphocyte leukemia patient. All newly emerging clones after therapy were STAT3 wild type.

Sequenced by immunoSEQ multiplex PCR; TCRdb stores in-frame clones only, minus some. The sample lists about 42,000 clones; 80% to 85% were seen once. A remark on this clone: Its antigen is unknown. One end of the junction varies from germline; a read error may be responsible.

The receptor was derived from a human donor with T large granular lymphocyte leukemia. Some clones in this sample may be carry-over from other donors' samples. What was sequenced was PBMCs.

CDR3 loop: CASRLAYRGGSTEAFF. The CDR3 region has the DNA TGCGCCAGCAGATTGGCCTACAGGGGGGGATCCACTGAAGCTTTCTTT. The gene calls are TRBV5-1 and TRBJ1-1; the match to TRBD1 covers 8 bases. Germline values: CDR1 SGHRS, CDR2 YFSETQ. The CDR3 runs 16 residues.